A selection of T cell receptor beta chains follows, all from one sample in a study of T cells in localized non-small cell lung cancer. This table comes from immunoSEQ multiplex PCR, and its TCRdb copy is limited to in-frame clones, with some not included. The sample consists of under 35,000 clones, around 93% of them appearing once. This material consisted of peripheral blood, taken before any cancer treatment. These receptor sequences come from a female donor of 60 years or more with stage I lung adenocarcinoma. The CDR3 runs from the conserved cysteine through the conserved F or W. Size values are once, few and many counts, or a class for expanded clones, and some rows have none.

clone size: once; J gene: TRBJ2-3; V gene: TRBV10-1; CDR3 protein: CASSATSLSEDTQYF
clone size: -; J gene: TRBJ2-3; V gene: TRBV6-1; CDR3 protein: CASSNTDTQYF
clone size: -; J gene: TRBJ1-5; V gene: TRBV28; CDR3 protein: CASGGGANQPQHF
clone size: -; J gene: TRBJ2-7; V gene: TRBV13; CDR3 protein: CASSLRDRGWNEQYF
clone size: -; J gene: TRBJ2-1; V gene: TRBV7-9; CDR3 protein: CASSLSQGTEQFF
clone size: -; J gene: TRBJ1-6; V gene: TRBV5-1; CDR3 protein: CASSLGQGDSPLHF
clone size: -; J gene: TRBJ1-5; V gene: TRBV18; CDR3 protein: CVSSPEAGHGLPQHF
clone size: -; J gene: TRBJ2-3; V gene: TRBV2; CDR3 protein: CASRGHGTDTQYF
clone size: -; J gene: TRBJ2-2; V gene: TRBV7-9; CDR3 protein: CASSRRTSGGNTGELFF
clone size: -; J gene: TRBJ1-3; V gene: TRBV18; CDR3 protein: CASSPGISGNTIYF
clone size: -; J gene: TRBJ1-2; V gene: TRBV30; CDR3 protein: CAWRQGATRANYGYTF
clone size: -; J gene: TRBJ2-7; V gene: TRBV10-1; CDR3 protein: CASSDASKIDEQYF
clone size: once; J gene: TRBJ2-1; V gene: TRBV27; CDR3 protein: CASSSGTSGGNEQFF
clone size: -; J gene: TRBJ2-1; V gene: TRBV2; CDR3 protein: CASSADLSSYNEQFF
clone size: -; J gene: TRBJ2-1; V gene: TRBV28; CDR3 protein: CASSPQGTYNEQFF
clone size: -; J gene: TRBJ1-1; V gene: TRBV5-4; CDR3 protein: CASSFAQGAGAIEAFF
clone size: -; J gene: TRBJ2-2; V gene: TRBV5-1; CDR3 protein: CASKRREQRTGELFF
clone size: -; J gene: TRBJ2-7; V gene: TRBV6-6; CDR3 protein: CASRSQGYEQYF
clone size: -; J gene: TRBJ1-2; V gene: TRBV28; CDR3 protein: CASSLTPKEGYTF
clone size: -; J gene: TRBJ2-1; V gene: TRBV6-5; CDR3 protein: CASSYTLDEQFF
clone size: -; J gene: TRBJ2-2; V gene: TRBV10-3; CDR3 protein: CATSGQGNTGELFF
clone size: -; J gene: TRBJ2-2; V gene: TRBV11-3; CDR3 protein: CASSSRPAGELFF
clone size: -; J gene: TRBJ2-7; V gene: TRBV11-3; CDR3 protein: CASSIGLAYEQYF
clone size: -; J gene: TRBJ2-3; V gene: TRBV7-9; CDR3 protein: CASSLASGLAGGDTQYF
clone size: -; J gene: TRBJ2-4; V gene: TRBV4-2; CDR3 protein: CASSQDVTGPNIQYF
clone size: -; J gene: TRBJ2-1; V gene: TRBV18; CDR3 protein: CASSPRTSGSMNEQFF
clone size: -; J gene: TRBJ2-7; V gene: TRBV18; CDR3 protein: CASSPGLSYEQYF
clone size: -; J gene: TRBJ1-2; V gene: TRBV5-1; CDR3 protein: CASSLAGGDYGYTF
clone size: -; J gene: TRBJ1-1; V gene: TRBV12-5; CDR3 protein: CASGLGGETEAFF
clone size: -; J gene: TRBJ1-1; V gene: TRBV6-5; CDR3 protein: CASSYSAGMVNTEAFF
clone size: -; J gene: TRBJ2-1; V gene: TRBV2; CDR3 protein: CASTAPSGASTNEQFF
clone size: few; J gene: TRBJ1-1; V gene: TRBV10-3; CDR3 protein: CAIRAGLEAFF
clone size: -; J gene: TRBJ2-7; V gene: TRBV10-3; CDR3 protein: CAISEPGQGYYEQYF
clone size: -; J gene: TRBJ1-3; V gene: TRBV6-1; CDR3 protein: CASRTGGLGNTIYF
clone size: -; J gene: TRBJ2-1; V gene: TRBV11-2; CDR3 protein: CASSPRGGQAGYNEQFF
clone size: -; J gene: TRBJ2-1; V gene: TRBV28; CDR3 protein: CASSRGLARLDNEQFF
clone size: -; J gene: TRBJ2-2; V gene: TRBV7-8; CDR3 protein: CASSLALGNTGELFF
clone size: -; J gene: TRBJ1-2; V gene: TRBV29-1; CDR3 protein: CSVEDLLKGGYTF
clone size: -; J gene: TRBJ2-1; V gene: TRBV13; CDR3 protein: CASSPRWGGPRNEQFF
clone size: -; J gene: TRBJ2-3; V gene: TRBV27; CDR3 protein: CATNSPSAREPDTQYF
clone size: -; J gene: TRBJ2-7; V gene: TRBV5-6; CDR3 protein: CASSSTRDRDYEQYF
clone size: -; J gene: TRBJ2-5; V gene: TRBV28; CDR3 protein: CASGTSGRALQETQYF
clone size: -; J gene: TRBJ1-5; V gene: TRBV30; CDR3 protein: CAWSSTGGQPQHF
clone size: -; J gene: TRBJ1-1; V gene: TRBV7-9; CDR3 protein: CASSPTGGSEAFF
clone size: -; J gene: TRBJ1-5; V gene: TRBV5-5; CDR3 protein: CASSLTGRQPQHF